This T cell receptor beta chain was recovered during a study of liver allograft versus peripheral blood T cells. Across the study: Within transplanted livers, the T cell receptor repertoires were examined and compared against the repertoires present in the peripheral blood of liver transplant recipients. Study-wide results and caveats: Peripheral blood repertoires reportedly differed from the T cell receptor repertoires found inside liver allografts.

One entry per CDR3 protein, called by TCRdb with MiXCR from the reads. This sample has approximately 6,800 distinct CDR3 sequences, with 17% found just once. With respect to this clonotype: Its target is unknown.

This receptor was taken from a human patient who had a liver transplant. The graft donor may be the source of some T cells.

In DNA form, the CDR3 reads TGTGCCTGGAGAGGGACTGTGGATGAAAAACTGTTTTTT. Amino acid sequence: CAWRGTVDEKLFF. The chain uses TRBV30 and TRBJ1-4, with a tentative D call TRBD1 (5 bases). Trimming cost V 3 bases and J 6 bases, with 11 bases left between them. The CDR3 consists of 13 residues. The germline V gene has CDR1 GTSNPN and CDR2 SVGIG (reference sequence).